Each of the 8 T cell receptor beta chains below was sequenced from the same sample in a study of T-cell reconstitution after alpha-beta-depleted transplantation in children. It was with unique molecular identifiers that the TCRbeta library was prepared. TCRdb re-called the PCR reads with MiXCR, one entry per CDR3 protein. Among 530,000 or so distinct CDR3 sequences, more than 20% were seen once, and the ten largest hold about 35%. The source material was PBMCs, sampled before TCRalphabeta/CD19-depleted stem cell transplant. Receptor source: a boy under two years old with Wiskott-Aldrich syndrome, due to receive a stem cell transplant.

A remark on this clonotype: A read error may produce the germline difference seen at one junction end. V and J are TRBV5-1 and TRBJ2-1; 13 nucleotides agree with TRBD2. Per germline, CDR1 SGHRS and CDR2 YFSETQ. The CDR3 consists of 16 residues. The chain's CDR3 is CASSWGLAGLYNEQFF. CDR3 DNA sequence: TGTGCCAGCAGCTGGGGACTAGCGGGACTTTACAATGAGCAGTTCTTC.

The chain recombines TRBV20-1 with TRBJ2-5; D is uncertain. CDR1 is DFQATT and CDR2 is SNEGSKA in the germline V gene (reference sequence). This CDR3 is built from 13 residues. Between the trimmed V and J ends, which lost 0 bases and 1 base, there was a span of 6 bases. As DNA, the CDR3 is TGCAGTGCTAGAGAGGCACGCCAAGAGACCCAGTACTTC. This sequence encodes CSAREARQETQYF.

This chain links TRBV28 with TRBJ2-7, with 10 bases aligning to TRBD2. The V gene's germline CDR1 is MDHEN and CDR2 SYDVKM. Trimming cost V 5 bases and J 2 bases; bases outside gene matches: 9. The CDR3 extends over 16 amino acids. The CDR3 DNA is TGTGCCAGCAGTCTCGATCGGACTAGCGGAACCTACGAGCAGTACTTC. It codes for CASSLDRTSGTYEQYF.

Only a few counts were recorded for this clonotype. The rearrangement uses TRBV5-1 and TRBJ2-3, with D hard to call. V lost 2 bases and J 4 bases, leaving 8 bases between the germline ends. CDR3 length: 13 residues. Germline V lookup: CDR1 SGHRS, CDR2 YFSETQ. The CDR3 nucleotides are TGCGCCAGCAGCTTCCTAGGTGCAGATACGCAGTATTTT. Translating gives CASSFLGADTQYF.

V usage is TRBV5-6 and J usage is TRBJ2-1; D not resolved. Germline V gives CDR1 SGHDT, CDR2 YYEEEE. Trimming removed 1 base at V and 3 bases at J, with 11 bases between. The CDR3 is 15 amino acids. CDR3 DNA sequence: TGTGCCAGCAGCTTGCCCAGGTCTTTCTACAATGAGCAGTTCTTC. Its translation is CASSLPRSFYNEQFF.

This chain links TRBV29-1 with TRBJ2-7; 10 bases align to TRBD2. After removal of 1 base from V and 4 bases from J, the junction contained 7 bases not matched to a gene. Germline V gene sequence: CDR1 SQVTM, CDR2 ANQGSEA. This CDR3 has 15 amino acids. The CDR3 sequence: CSVEGSSGSRYEQYF. Here the CDR3 DNA reads TGCAGCGTTGAAGGTTCTAGCGGGAGTCGGTACGAGCAGTACTTC.

This clonotype has just a few counts. The chain is built from TRBV10-3 and TRBJ2-7; 11 bases are a match to TRBD2. Trimming at V came to 6 bases and at J to 0 bases, leaving 4 bases not matched to a gene. This CDR3 region has 15 residues. CDR1 ENHRY and CDR2 SYGVKD come from the germline V gene. The CDR3 DNA is TGTGCCATCAGGAATAGCGGGAGGGCCTCCTACGAGCAGTACTTC. The encoded protein is CAIRNSGRASYEQYF.

The chain employs TRBV5-1 and TRBJ2-5, with 7 positions matching TRBD2. The germline CDR1 and CDR2 sequences are SGHRS and YFSETQ. The CDR3 is 15 amino acids. V trimming: 0 bases; J trimming: 2 bases; junction bases outside the gene matches: 4. The CDR3 sequence is CASSLGPSGQETQYF. DNA for the CDR3: TGCGCCAGCAGCTTGGGGCCTAGCGGACAAGAGACCCAGTACTTC.